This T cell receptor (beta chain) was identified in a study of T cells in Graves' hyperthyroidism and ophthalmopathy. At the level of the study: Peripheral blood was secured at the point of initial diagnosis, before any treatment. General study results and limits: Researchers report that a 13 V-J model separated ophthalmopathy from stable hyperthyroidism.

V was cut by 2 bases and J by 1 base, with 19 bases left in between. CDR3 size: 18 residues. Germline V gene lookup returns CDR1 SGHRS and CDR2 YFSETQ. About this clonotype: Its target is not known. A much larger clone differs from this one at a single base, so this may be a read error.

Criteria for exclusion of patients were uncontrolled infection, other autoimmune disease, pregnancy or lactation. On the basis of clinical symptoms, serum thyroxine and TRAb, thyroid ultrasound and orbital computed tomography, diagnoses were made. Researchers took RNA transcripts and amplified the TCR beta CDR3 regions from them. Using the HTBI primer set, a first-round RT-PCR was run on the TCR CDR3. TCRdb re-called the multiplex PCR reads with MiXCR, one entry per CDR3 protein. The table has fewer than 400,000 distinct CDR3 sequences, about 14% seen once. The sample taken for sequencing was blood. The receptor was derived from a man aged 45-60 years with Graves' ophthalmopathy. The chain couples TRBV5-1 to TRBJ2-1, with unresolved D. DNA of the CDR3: TGCGCCAGCAGCTTTTCCCATCTCGTTCCCGGGTCCTACAATGAGCAGTTCTTC. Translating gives CASSFSHLVPGSYNEQFF.